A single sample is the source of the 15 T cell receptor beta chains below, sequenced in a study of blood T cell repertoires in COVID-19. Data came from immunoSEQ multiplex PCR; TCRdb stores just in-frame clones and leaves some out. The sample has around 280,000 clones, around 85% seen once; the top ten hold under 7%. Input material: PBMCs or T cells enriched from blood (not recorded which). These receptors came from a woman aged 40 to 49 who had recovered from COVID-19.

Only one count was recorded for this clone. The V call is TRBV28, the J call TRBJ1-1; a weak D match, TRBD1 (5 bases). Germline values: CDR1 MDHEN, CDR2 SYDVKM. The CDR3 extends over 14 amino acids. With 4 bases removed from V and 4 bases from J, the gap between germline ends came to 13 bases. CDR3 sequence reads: CASSWGGSITEAFF. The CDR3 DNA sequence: TGTGCCAGCAGTTGGGGGGGGAGTATCACTGAAGCTTTCTTT.

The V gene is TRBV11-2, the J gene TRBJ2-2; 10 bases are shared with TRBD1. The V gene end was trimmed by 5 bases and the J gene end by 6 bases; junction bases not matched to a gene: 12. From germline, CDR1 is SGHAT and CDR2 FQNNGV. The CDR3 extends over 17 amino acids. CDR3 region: CASSRGPGQGFSGELFF. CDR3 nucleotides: TGTGCCAGCAGCCGAGGGCCGGGACAGGGGTTCTCCGGGGAGCTGTTTTTT. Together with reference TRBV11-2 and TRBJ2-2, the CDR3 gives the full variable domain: EAGVAQSPRYKIIEKRQSVAFWCNPISGHATLYWYQQILGQGPKLLIQFQNNGVVDDSQLPKDRFSAERLKGVDSTLKIQPAKLEDSAVYLCASSRGPGQGFSGELFFGEGSRLTVL.

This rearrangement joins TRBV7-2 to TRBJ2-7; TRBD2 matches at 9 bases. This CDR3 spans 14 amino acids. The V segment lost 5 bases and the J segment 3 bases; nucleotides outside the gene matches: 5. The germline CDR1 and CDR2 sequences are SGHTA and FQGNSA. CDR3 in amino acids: CASSPASGIYEQYF. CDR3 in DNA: TGTGCCAGCAGCCCCGCTAGCGGGATCTACGAGCAGTACTTC.

Here the CDR3 reads CASSLTQGNNNEQFF. DNA of the CDR3: TGTGCCAGCAGCTTAACCCAGGGGAACAACAATGAGCAGTTCTTC. V is TRBV11-2 and J is TRBJ2-1, with D possibly TRBD1 on 6 matching bases. The CDR3 length is 15 residues. The V gene's germline CDR1 is SGHAT and CDR2 FQNNGV. The V and J ends lost 2 bases and 5 bases respectively, with 13 bases between them.

CDR3 sequence: CASSQEWGRNIQYF. CDR3 DNA: TGTGCCAGCAGCCAAGAGTGGGGGCGGAACATTCAGTACTTC. The genes are TRBV3-1 (or the pseudogene TRBV3-2) and TRBJ2-4, with a possible D match to TRBD1 (6 bases). This CDR3 comprises 14 residues. The V and J ends lost 0 bases and 7 bases respectively, with 10 bases between them. Germline assignment: CDR1 LGHDT and CDR2 YNNKEL (reference sequence).

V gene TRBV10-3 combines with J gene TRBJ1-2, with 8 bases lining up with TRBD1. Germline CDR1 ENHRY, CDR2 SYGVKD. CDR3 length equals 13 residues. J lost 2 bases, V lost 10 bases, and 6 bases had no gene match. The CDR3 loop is CASRQGMNYGYTF. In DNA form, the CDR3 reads TGTGCCAGCCGACAGGGGATGAACTATGGCTACACCTTC.

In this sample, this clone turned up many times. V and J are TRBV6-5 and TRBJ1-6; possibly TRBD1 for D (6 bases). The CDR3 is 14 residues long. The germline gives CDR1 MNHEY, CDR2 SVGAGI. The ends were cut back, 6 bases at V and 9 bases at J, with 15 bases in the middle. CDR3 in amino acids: CASSDRWSSSPLHF. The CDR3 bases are TGTGCCAGCAGCGACAGGTGGTCGAGTTCACCCCTCCACTTT.

This CDR3 reads CASSPRTGFNYGYTF. CDR3 bases: TGTGCCAGCAGTCCCCGGACAGGTTTTAACTATGGCTACACCTTC. The rearrangement links TRBV6-5 to TRBJ1-2; 7 bases are a match to TRBD1. Germline V gene sequence: CDR1 MNHEY, CDR2 SVGAGI. This CDR3 is built from 15 residues. V lost 5 bases and J lost 1; bases outside the gene matches: 7.

CDR3 sequence (DNA): TGTGCCAGCAGTTTAATTGGGACAGGGAACTATGGCTACACCTTC. Encoded protein: CASSLIGTGNYGYTF. The chain combines TRBV28 with TRBJ1-2; 9 bases are a match to TRBD1. Per germline, CDR1 MDHEN and CDR2 SYDVKM. Trimming cost V 2 bases and J 2 bases; bases outside gene matches: 3. This CDR3 contains 15 residues.

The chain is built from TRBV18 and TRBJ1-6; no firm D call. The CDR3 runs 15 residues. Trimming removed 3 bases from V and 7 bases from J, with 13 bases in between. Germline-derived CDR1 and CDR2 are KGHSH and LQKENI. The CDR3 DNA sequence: TGTGCCAGCTCACCCTTCCCTCCCCGGAATTCACCCCTCCACTTT. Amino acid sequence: CASSPFPPRNSPLHF.

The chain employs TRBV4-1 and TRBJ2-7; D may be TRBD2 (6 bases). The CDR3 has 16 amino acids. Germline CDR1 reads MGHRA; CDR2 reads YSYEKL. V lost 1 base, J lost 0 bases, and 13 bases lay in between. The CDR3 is CASSQAGEPSSYEQYF. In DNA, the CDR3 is TGCGCCAGCAGCCAAGCGGGGGAGCCAAGCTCCTACGAGCAGTACTTC.

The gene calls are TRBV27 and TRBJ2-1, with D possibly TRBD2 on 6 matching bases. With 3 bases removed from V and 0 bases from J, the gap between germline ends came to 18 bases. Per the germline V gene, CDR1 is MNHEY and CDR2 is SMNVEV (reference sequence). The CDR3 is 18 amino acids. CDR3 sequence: CASSFIPVADSSYNEQFF. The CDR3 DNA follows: TGTGCCAGCAGTTTTATCCCGGTAGCGGATAGCTCCTACAATGAGCAGTTCTTC.

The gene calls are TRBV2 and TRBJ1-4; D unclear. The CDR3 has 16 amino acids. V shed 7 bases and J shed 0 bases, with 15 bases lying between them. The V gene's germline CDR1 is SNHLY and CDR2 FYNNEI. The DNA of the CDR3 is TGTGCCAGCATGAAGATTCCGGGGACAACTAATGAAAAACTGTTTTTT. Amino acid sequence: CASMKIPGTTNEKLFF.

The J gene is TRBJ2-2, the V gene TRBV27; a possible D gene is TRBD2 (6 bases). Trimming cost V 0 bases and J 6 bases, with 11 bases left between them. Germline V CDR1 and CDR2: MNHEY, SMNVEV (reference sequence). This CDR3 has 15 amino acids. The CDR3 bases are TGTGCCAGCAGTTTATCACCACTAGCTTCCGGGGAGCTGTTTTTT. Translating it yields CASSLSPLASGELFF.

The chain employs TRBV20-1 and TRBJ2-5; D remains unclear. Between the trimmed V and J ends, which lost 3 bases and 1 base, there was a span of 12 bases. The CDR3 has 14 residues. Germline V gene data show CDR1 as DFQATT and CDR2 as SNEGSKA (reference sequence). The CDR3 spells CSASVVNSQETQYF. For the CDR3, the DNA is TGCAGTGCTAGTGTCGTGAACAGCCAAGAGACCCAGTACTTC.